The next 23 T cell receptor beta chains were all read from a single sample in a study of graft-versus-host responses after intestinal transplantation. These receptors have no known antigen. Repertoires were generated with immunoSEQ multiplex PCR, while TCRdb's copy carries only in-frame clones and drops some. Of tens of thousands of clones detected, roughly 90% appear once; the ten largest clones hold 2% to 3%. Material: unstimulated CD8+ T cells sorted from spleen or lymph node cells, obtained before intestinal transplant. These receptors were collected from a human donor who received an intestinal transplant.

The chain uses TRBV28 and TRBJ1-3; maybe TRBD1 (5 bases). CDR1 and CDR2 (germline): MDHEN, SYDVKM. Trimming left V 2 bases short and J 0 bases short, with 8 bases between. The CDR3 is 15 amino acids. The CDR3 DNA sequence: TGTGCCAGCAGTTTAGGGGCGGACTCTGGAAACACCATATATTTT. It specifies CASSLGADSGNTIYF.

This clone was detected a few times. The V call is TRBV28, the J call TRBJ2-7, with D possibly matching TRBD1 (6 bases). Germline V gene sequence: CDR1 MDHEN, CDR2 SYDVKM. V was trimmed by 6 bases and J by 3 bases, leaving 21 bases between them. The CDR3 loop spans 16 amino acids. CDR3 sequence: CASSPSRRGTVYEQYF. The CDR3 DNA follows: TGTGCCAGCAGCCCCAGCCGAAGGGGGACGGTCTACGAGCAGTACTTC.

This chain connects TRBV28 to TRBJ2-2; weak D call: TRBD1 (5 bases). Germline V lookup: CDR1 MDHEN, CDR2 SYDVKM. V lost 2 bases, J lost 3 bases, and 10 bases lay in between. This CDR3 spans 15 amino acids. The CDR3 sequence is CASSLKGVYTGELFF. The DNA for the CDR3 is TGTGCCAGCAGTTTAAAAGGGGTATACACCGGGGAGCTGTTTTTT.

Only one count was recorded for this clone. The rearrangement links TRBV2 to TRBJ2-5; D perhaps matches TRBD1 (5 bases). The CDR3 has 15 residues. Germline V gene data show CDR1 as SNHLY and CDR2 as FYNNEI. Trimming cost V 5 bases and J 3 bases, with 16 bases left between them. The CDR3, as DNA: TGTGCCAGCAGTAACTACCCCTCCAGGGAAGAGACCCAGTACTTC. As protein: CASSNYPSREETQYF.

This chain joins TRBV7-8 and TRBJ2-7, with D possibly matching TRBD2 (5 bases). In germline, CDR1 is SGHVS, CDR2 FQNEAQ. Between the trimmed V and J ends, which lost 1 base and 0 bases, there was a span of 13 bases. The CDR3 consists of 16 residues. CDR3 nucleotides: TGTGCCAGCAGCTTAGTCGGACTCCCGAGCTCCTACGAGCAGTACTTC. Its translation is CASSLVGLPSSYEQYF.

This clone is a singleton in its sample. This sequence joins TRBV19 and TRBJ2-7; perhaps TRBD1 as D (5 bases). CDR3 length equals 16 residues. The V and J ends lost 4 bases and 3 bases respectively, with 19 bases between them. In germline, CDR1 is LNHDA, CDR2 SQIVND (reference sequence). DNA of the CDR3: TGTGCCAGTAGTACTGCTCGTACCGAAGACAGCTACGAGCAGTACTTC. The encoded protein is CASSTARTEDSYEQYF.

The chain couples TRBV4-1 to TRBJ2-7; 7 bases agree with TRBD2. J was trimmed by 3 bases and V by 1 base; bases with no gene match: 3. The germline CDR1 and CDR2 sequences are MGHRA and YSYEKL. This CDR3 spans 14 amino acids. CDR3 region: CASSQGGGFYEQYF. The CDR3 region has the DNA TGCGCCAGCAGCCAAGGGGGGGGTTTCTACGAGCAGTACTTC.

The V call is TRBV27, the J call TRBJ2-7, with a possible D match to TRBD2 (5 bases). Trimming pared 3 bases from V and 1 base from J, leaving 7 bases between. The CDR3 is made up of 13 amino acids. Per the germline V gene, CDR1 is MNHEY and CDR2 is SMNVEV (reference sequence). The CDR3 sequence is CASSLRVSYEQYF. Written as DNA, the CDR3 is TGTGCCAGCAGTTTGAGGGTATCCTACGAGCAGTACTTC.

V is TRBV7-8 and J is TRBJ2-2, with D unresolved. V lost 3 bases and J 2 bases, leaving 7 bases between the germline ends. This CDR3 has 14 amino acids. Per germline, CDR1 SGHVS and CDR2 FQNEAQ. The CDR3 DNA is TGTGCCAGCAGCTTGTTAGAAAACACCGGGGAGCTGTTTTTT. Translation gives CASSLLENTGELFF.

This clone has a single count. The chain joins TRBV5-4 to TRBJ1-1; no clear D. The CDR3 is 13 amino acids. Germline values: CDR1 SGHNT, CDR2 YYREEE (reference sequence). Trimming stripped 5 bases from V and 2 bases from J, with 10 bases between. In nucleotides, the CDR3 is TGTGCCAGCAGGAACGCGGGAAACACTGAAGCTTTCTTT. As protein: CASRNAGNTEAFF. Full variable domain (rest looked up from reference TRBV5-4 and TRBJ1-1): ETGVTQSPTHLIKTRGQQVTLRCSSQSGHNTVSWYQQALGQGPQFIFQYYREEENGRGNFPPRFSGLQFPNYSSELNVNALELDDSALYLCASRNAGNTEAFFGQGTRLTVV.

This clone was picked up a small number of times. The chain combines TRBV15 with TRBJ2-1; 13 positions agree with TRBD2. The trim removed 8 bases at V and 10 bases at J, leaving 5 bases unmatched. Germline V gene data show CDR1 as LNHNV and CDR2 as YYDKDF (reference sequence). The CDR3 has 13 residues. The CDR3 loop reads CATGLAGEGEQFF. The CDR3 bases are TGTGCCACCGGACTAGCGGGAGAAGGAGAGCAGTTCTTC.

The chain is built from TRBV28 and TRBJ1-2; maybe TRBD1 (6 bases). The CDR3 contains 14 residues. Germline values: CDR1 MDHEN, CDR2 SYDVKM. Trimming took off 4 bases at V and 3 bases at J, with 12 bases between the two ends. CDR3 DNA sequence: TGTGCCAGCAGTTCAACACAGGGATACTATGGCTACACCTTC. This encodes CASSSTQGYYGYTF.

The chain combines TRBV7-8 with TRBJ2-7; 9 bases agree with TRBD1. V lost 4 bases and J lost 5; bases outside the gene matches: 3. The germline V gene encodes CDR1 SGHVS and CDR2 FQNEAQ. This CDR3 is built from 13 residues. The CDR3 nucleotides are TGTGCCAGCAGCTCGGGACAGGGTGACGAGCAGTACTTC. It specifies CASSSGQGDEQYF.

There are a few counts of this clone. The chain links TRBV28 to TRBJ2-7; TRBD1 might be the D (6 bases). CDR3 size: 14 residues. The germline V gene encodes CDR1 MDHEN and CDR2 SYDVKM. V lost 7 bases and J 1 base, leaving 14 bases between the germline ends. The CDR3 loop is CASTSPGQSYEQYF. For the CDR3, the DNA is TGTGCCAGCACCTCCCCGGGACAATCCTACGAGCAGTACTTC. The full variable domain, completed using reference TRBV28 and TRBJ2-7, is DVKVTQSSRYLVKRTGEKVFLECVQDMDHENMFWYRQDPGLGLRLIYFSYDVKMKEKGDIPEGYSVSREKKERFSLILESASTNQTSMYLCASTSPGQSYEQYFGPGTRLTVT.

The gene calls are TRBV4-1 and TRBJ1-1; TRBD1 aligns across 9 bases. CDR1 and CDR2 (germline): MGHRA, YSYEKL. The CDR3 has 16 amino acids. Losses at the gene ends were 4 bases for V and 5 bases for J; bases not matched to a gene: 11. In nucleotides, the CDR3 is TGCGCCAGCAGCCCCCAAAAGGGGACAGGGTCTACTGAAGCTTTCTTT. As protein: CASSPQKGTGSTEAFF.

The CDR3 DNA reads as TGTGCCAGCAGCTTTAGAGGGGGCGGTGAGACCCAGTACTTC. Protein sequence: CASSFRGGGETQYF. The J gene is TRBJ2-5, the V gene TRBV5-5; 7 nucleotides align to TRBD1. Germline CDR1 SGHKS, CDR2 YYEKEE (reference sequence). V gave up 2 bases and J gave up 5 bases; unmatched junction bases: 6. CDR3 length: 14 amino acids.

Here the CDR3 reads CASSYWFPRGKLFF. DNA of the CDR3: TGTGCCAGCAGTTACTGGTTCCCCCGGGGTAAACTGTTTTTT. The chain is built from TRBV6-5 and TRBJ1-4; unclear D gene. Deletions cut 1 base from V and 11 bases from J, with 14 bases between. The CDR3 runs 14 residues. Germline values: CDR1 MNHEY, CDR2 SVGAGI.

V gene TRBV6-5 combines with J gene TRBJ2-3; 10 nucleotides align to TRBD2. V shed 0 bases and J 2 bases; nucleotides not matched to a gene: 2. The CDR3 is made up of 16 amino acids. The V gene's germline CDR1 is MNHEY and CDR2 SVGAGI. The CDR3 protein is CASSYSAGGTTDTQYF. The CDR3 nucleotides are TGTGCCAGCAGTTACTCAGCGGGGGGGACCACAGATACGCAGTATTTT.

This clone was recorded a few times. This chain uses TRBV6-1 with TRBJ2-7, with unresolved D. CDR1 is MNHNS and CDR2 is SASEGT in the germline V gene. V lost 10 bases and J lost 0, with 10 bases in between. The CDR3 covers 12 residues. The CDR3 DNA follows: TGTGCCACCCACAGATTCTCCTACGAGCAGTACTTC. Residues: CATHRFSYEQYF.

This sequence joins TRBV5-4 and TRBJ2-5, with TRBD1 matching 7 bases. The closer fit of TRBJ2-7 to the DNA end suggests the J call may be wrong. This CDR3 contains 14 residues. CDR1 SGHNT and CDR2 YYREEE come from the germline V gene (reference sequence). The CDR3 protein is CASSAGTVTYEQYF. CDR3 DNA: TGTGCCAGCAGCGCCGGGACAGTTACTTACGAGCAGTACTTC.

This chain links TRBV6-5 with TRBJ2-2; perhaps TRBD2 as D (5 bases). From germline, CDR1 is MNHEY and CDR2 SVGAGI. V lost 2 bases and J lost 5, with 6 bases in between. CDR3 length equals 13 residues. The CDR3, as DNA: TGTGCCAGCAGTTACGGAGGAACCGGGGAGCTGTTTTTT. Residues: CASSYGGTGELFF.

This clone appeared a single time. The chain combines TRBV13 with TRBJ2-7, with 7 bases that match TRBD1. Germline V CDR1 and CDR2: PRHDT, FYEKMQ (reference sequence). The J segment lost 5 bases and the V segment lost 5 bases, leaving 12 bases of the junction unmatched. CDR3 size: 15 residues. CDR3 nucleotides: TGTGCCAGCAGCAACACAGGGGATAATGTTGACGAGCAGTACTTC. This sequence encodes CASSNTGDNVDEQYF.

The chain joins TRBV9 to TRBJ2-5; no definite D call. CDR3 length: 13 residues. Deletions cut 2 bases from V and 2 bases from J, with 7 bases between. CDR1 SGDLS and CDR2 YYNGEE come from the germline V gene. CDR3 bases: TGTGCCAGCAGCGTTGGCCCTCAAGAGACCCAGTACTTC. This translates into CASSVGPQETQYF.